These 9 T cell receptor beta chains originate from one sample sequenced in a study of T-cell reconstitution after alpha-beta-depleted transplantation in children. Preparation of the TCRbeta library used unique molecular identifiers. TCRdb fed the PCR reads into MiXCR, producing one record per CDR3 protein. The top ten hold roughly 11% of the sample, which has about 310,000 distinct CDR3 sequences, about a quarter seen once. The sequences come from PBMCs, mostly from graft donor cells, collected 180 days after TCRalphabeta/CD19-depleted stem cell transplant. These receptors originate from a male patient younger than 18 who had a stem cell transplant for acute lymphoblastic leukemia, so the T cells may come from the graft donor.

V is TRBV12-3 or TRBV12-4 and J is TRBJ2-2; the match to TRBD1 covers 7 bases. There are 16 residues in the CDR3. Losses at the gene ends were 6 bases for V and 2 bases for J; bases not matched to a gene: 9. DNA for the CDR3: TGTGCCAGCAGGGCTACAGGGGCGATAAACACCGGGGAGCTGTTTTTT. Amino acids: CASRATGAINTGELFF.

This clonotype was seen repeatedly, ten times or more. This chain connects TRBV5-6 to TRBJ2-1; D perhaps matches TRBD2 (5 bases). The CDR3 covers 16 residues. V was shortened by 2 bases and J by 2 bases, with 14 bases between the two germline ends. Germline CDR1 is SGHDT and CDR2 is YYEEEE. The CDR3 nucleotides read TGTGCCAGCAGCTTCGAACTAGAACTCCCCTACAATGAGCAGTTCTTC. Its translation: CASSFELELPYNEQFF.

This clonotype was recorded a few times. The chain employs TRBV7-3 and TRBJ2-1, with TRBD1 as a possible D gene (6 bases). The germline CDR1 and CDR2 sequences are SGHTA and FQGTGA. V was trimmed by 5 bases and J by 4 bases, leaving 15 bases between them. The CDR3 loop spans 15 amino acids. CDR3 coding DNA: TGTGCCAGCAGCCCAGGGGCTAGTCCTTACAATGAGCAGTTCTTC. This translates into CASSPGASPYNEQFF.

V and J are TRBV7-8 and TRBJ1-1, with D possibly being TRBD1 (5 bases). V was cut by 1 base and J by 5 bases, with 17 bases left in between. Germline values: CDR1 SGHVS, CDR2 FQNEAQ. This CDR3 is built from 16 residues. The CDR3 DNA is TGTGCCAGCAGCTTAGACCGATACCGGGGCTTAACTGAAGCTTTCTTT. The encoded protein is CASSLDRYRGLTEAFF.

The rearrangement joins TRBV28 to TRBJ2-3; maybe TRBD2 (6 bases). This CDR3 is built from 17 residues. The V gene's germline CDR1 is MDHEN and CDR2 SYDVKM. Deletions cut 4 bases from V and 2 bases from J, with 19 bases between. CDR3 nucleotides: TGTGCCAGCAGTTCCTATTACGGGAGTGGTTCCACAGATACGCAGTATTTT. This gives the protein CASSSYYGSGSTDTQYF.

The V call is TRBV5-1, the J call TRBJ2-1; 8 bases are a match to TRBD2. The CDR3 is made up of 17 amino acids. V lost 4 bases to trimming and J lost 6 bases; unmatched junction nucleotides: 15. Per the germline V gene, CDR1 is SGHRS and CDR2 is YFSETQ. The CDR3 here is CASSRDFLAGGGNEQFF. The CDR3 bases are TGCGCCAGCAGCCGGGACTTCCTAGCGGGTGGGGGCAATGAGCAGTTCTTC.

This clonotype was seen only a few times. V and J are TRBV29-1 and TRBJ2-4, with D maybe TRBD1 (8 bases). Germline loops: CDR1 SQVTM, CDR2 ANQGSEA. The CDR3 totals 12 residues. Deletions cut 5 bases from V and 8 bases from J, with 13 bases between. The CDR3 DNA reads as TGCAGCGTTCAACAGGGGGGGGACATTCAGTACTTC. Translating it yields CSVQQGGDIQYF.

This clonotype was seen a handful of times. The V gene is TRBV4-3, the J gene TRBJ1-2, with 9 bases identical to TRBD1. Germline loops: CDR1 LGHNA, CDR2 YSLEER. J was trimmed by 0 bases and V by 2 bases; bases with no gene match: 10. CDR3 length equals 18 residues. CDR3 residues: CASSQSLLQGASNYGYTF. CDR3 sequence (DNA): TGCGCCAGCAGCCAATCACTTCTACAGGGGGCCTCTAACTATGGCTACACCTTC.

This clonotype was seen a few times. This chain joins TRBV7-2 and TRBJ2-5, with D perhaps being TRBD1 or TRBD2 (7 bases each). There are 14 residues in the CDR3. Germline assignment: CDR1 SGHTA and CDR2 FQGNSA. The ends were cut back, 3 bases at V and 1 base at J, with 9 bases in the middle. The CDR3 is CASSFRGGQETQYF. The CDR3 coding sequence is TGTGCCAGCAGCTTCAGGGGGGGCCAAGAGACCCAGTACTTC.